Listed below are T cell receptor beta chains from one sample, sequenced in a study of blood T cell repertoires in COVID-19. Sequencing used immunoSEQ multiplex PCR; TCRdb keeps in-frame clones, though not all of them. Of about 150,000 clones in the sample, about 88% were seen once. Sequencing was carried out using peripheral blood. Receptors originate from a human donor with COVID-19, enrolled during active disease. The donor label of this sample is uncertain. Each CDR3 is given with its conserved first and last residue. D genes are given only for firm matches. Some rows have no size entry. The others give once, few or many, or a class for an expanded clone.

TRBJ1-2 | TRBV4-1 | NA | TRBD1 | CASSPRDRGGDGYTF | TGCGCCAGCAGCCCCAGGGACAGGGGAGGAGATGGCTACACCTTC
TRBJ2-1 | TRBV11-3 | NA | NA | CASSLQGAYNEQFF | TGTGCCAGCAGCTTACAAGGGGCGTACAATGAGCAGTTCTTC
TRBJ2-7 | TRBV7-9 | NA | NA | CASSFTPYYEQYF | TGTGCCAGCAGTTTTACCCCCTACTACGAGCAGTACTTC
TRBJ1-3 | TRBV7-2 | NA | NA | CASSLSPGDGNTIYF | TGTGCCAGCAGCCTTAGCCCGGGGGATGGAAACACCATATATTTT
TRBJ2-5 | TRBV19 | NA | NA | CASSPTTEETQYF | TGTGCCAGTAGTCCGACTACAGAAGAGACCCAGTACTTC
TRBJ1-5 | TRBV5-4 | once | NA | CASSLDSNQPQHF | TGTGCCAGCAGCTTGGACAGTAATCAGCCCCAGCATTTT
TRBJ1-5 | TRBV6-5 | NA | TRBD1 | CASSPQGDNQPQHF | TGTGCCAGCAGTCCCCAGGGGGACAATCAGCCCCAGCATTTT
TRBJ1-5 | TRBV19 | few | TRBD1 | CASGGQGGNQPQHF | TGTGCCAGTGGGGGACAGGGGGGCAATCAGCCCCAGCATTTT
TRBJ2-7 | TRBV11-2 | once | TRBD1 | CASRQGVGDEQYF | TGTGCCAGCCGCCAGGGGGTCGGAGACGAGCAGTACTTC
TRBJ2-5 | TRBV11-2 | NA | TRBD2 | CASSPREGQFETQYF | TGTGCCAGCAGCCCGAGGGAGGGGCAGTTCGAGACCCAGTACTTC
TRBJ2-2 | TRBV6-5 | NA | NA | CASNGGWTGELFF | TGTGCCAGCAACGGGGGTTGGACCGGGGAGCTGTTTTTT
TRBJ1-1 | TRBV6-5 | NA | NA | CAAGEGYTEAFF | TGTGCAGCTGGGGAGGGTTATACTGAAGCTTTCTTT
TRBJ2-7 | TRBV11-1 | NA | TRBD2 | CASSRSGSSYEQYF | TGTGCCAGCAGCCGGAGCGGGAGCTCGTACGAGCAGTACTTC
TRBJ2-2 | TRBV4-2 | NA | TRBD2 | CASTFSGRDTGELFF | TGTGCCAGCACGTTTAGCGGGAGGGACACCGGGGAGCTGTTTTTT
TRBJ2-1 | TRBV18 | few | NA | CASSPPRASGYNEQFF | TGTGCCAGCTCACCACCGCGGGCATCCGGCTACAATGAGCAGTTCTTC
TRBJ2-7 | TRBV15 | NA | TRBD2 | CATSSTIAGTYEQYF | TGTGCCACCAGCAGCACTATAGCGGGGACCTACGAGCAGTACTTC
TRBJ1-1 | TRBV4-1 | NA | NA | CASSQDLGGGYTEAFF | TGCGCCAGCAGCCAAGATCTTGGGGGCGGGTACACTGAAGCTTTCTTT
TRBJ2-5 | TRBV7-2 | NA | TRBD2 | CASSYLAGGTQETQYF | TGTGCCAGCAGCTACTTAGCGGGGGGGACACAAGAGACCCAGTACTTC
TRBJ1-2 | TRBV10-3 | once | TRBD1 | CAIMGTGSDYGYTF | TGTGCCATCATGGGGACAGGGTCGGACTATGGCTACACCTTC